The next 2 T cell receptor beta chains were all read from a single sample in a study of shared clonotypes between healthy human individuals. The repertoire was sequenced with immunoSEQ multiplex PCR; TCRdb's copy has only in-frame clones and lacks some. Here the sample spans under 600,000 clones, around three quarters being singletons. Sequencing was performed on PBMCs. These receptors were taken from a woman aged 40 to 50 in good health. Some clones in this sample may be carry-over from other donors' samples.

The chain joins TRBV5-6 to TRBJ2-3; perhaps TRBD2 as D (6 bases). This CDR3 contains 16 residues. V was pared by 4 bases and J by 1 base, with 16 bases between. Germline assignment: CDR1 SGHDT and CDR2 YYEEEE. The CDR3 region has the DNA TGTGCCAGCAGCCCCGGCACGGGCGGGGGCACAGATACGCAGTATTTT. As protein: CASSPGTGGGTDTQYF.

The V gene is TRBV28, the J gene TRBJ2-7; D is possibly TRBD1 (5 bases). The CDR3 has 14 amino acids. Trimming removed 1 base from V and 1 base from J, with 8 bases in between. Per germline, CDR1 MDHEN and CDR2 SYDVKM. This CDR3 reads CASSLSQGSYEQYF. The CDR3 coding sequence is TGTGCCAGCAGTTTATCCCAGGGTTCCTACGAGCAGTACTTC.